Below, 6 T cell receptor beta chains from the same sample are listed, as sequenced in a study of cytomegalovirus exposure and HLA in healthy donors. The PCR used 60 Vbeta and 13 Jbeta primers. The repertoire was sequenced with immunoSEQ multiplex PCR; TCRdb's copy has only in-frame clones and lacks some. The table has roughly 150,000 clones, around 10% seen once. Sequencing was performed on PBMCs. The receptors were gathered from a male donor in good health and CMV-seronegative.

This chain links TRBV6-5 with TRBJ2-1; 8 nucleotides match TRBD2. V gave up 2 bases and J gave up 9 bases; unmatched junction bases: 0. Germline CDR1 is MNHEY and CDR2 is SVGAGI. The CDR3 is made up of 12 amino acids. CDR3 nucleotide sequence: TGTGCCAGCAGTTACCTAGCGGGTGAGCAGTTCTTC. Protein product: CASSYLAGEQFF.

V gene TRBV7-9 combines with J gene TRBJ2-3; no reliable D call. This CDR3 is 15 amino acids long. V was shortened by 3 bases and J by 0 bases, with 10 bases between the two germline ends. Germline V gene lookup returns CDR1 SEHNR and CDR2 FQNEAQ (reference sequence). CDR3 bases: TGTGCCAGCAGCTTGTCGGGTCCCAGCACAGATACGCAGTATTTT. This gives the protein CASSLSGPSTDTQYF.

In nucleotides, the CDR3 is TGTGCCATCAGTGAGGGAGTTGGGGGGGCTGGGGCCAACGTCCTGACTTTC. This translates into CAISEGVGGAGANVLTF. The rearrangement links TRBV10-3 to TRBJ2-6; 7 nucleotides match TRBD2. This CDR3 contains 17 residues. V lost 2 bases, J lost 2 bases, and 6 bases stayed unmatched. The germline V gene encodes CDR1 ENHRY and CDR2 SYGVKD.

A few counts support this clone. The V gene is TRBV5-1, the J gene TRBJ2-5, with D possibly matching TRBD2 (6 bases). V shed 4 bases and J shed 2 bases, with 18 bases lying between them. The CDR3 loop spans 16 amino acids. From germline, CDR1 is SGHRS and CDR2 YFSETQ. This CDR3 is CASSPARGGGQETQYF. For the CDR3, the DNA is TGCGCCAGCAGCCCGGCCCGGGGTGGAGGGCAAGAGACCCAGTACTTC.

The table lists this clone with a few counts. V and J are TRBV19 and TRBJ2-1; 7 bases are a match to TRBD2. The germline V gene encodes CDR1 LNHDA and CDR2 SQIVND (reference sequence). This CDR3 comprises 14 residues. The trim removed 7 bases at V and 6 bases at J, leaving 9 bases unmatched. The chain's CDR3 is CASISGAESNEQFF. As DNA, the CDR3 is TGTGCCAGTATAAGCGGGGCCGAGAGCAATGAGCAGTTCTTC.

On this clone: One junction end disagrees with the germline gene, perhaps due to a read error. This chain connects TRBV7-3 to TRBJ1-5, with 7 bases identical to TRBD1. Germline-derived CDR1 and CDR2 are SGHTA and FQGTGA. The CDR3 consists of 14 residues. DNA of the CDR3: TGTGCCAGCAGTTCGGGACAGCCGGGCCAGCACCAGCATTTT. Its protein product is CASSSGQPGQHQHF.